These 27 T cell receptor beta chains share one sample of origin, sequenced in a study of beta chain features in type 1 diabetes. Every bit of the isolated RNA underwent reverse transcription, so sequencing read expressed TCRB transcripts. Generated by immunoSEQ multiplex PCR, the TCRdb table keeps only in-frame clones and is missing some. The sample contains 300,000 to 350,000 clones, around 20% of which appear only once. The sample taken for sequencing was naive CD4+ T cells from blood. The origin of the receptors is a woman aged 18-29 years in good health.

The rearrangement uses TRBV7-2 and TRBJ2-5; TRBD2 matches 8 bases. Losses at the gene ends were 5 bases for V and 4 bases for J; bases not matched to a gene: 6. From germline, CDR1 is SGHTA and CDR2 FQGNSA. This CDR3 has 14 residues. CDR3 DNA sequence: TGTGCCAGCAGCGTCCGGGGGGGCCTAGAGACCCAGTACTTC. Translating gives CASSVRGGLETQYF.

A few counts support this clone. This sequence joins TRBV7-3 and TRBJ2-7; TRBD2 is a possible D gene (5 bases). The germline V and J ends were trimmed by 1 base and 4 bases, with 14 bases remaining between them. The CDR3 is 15 residues long. Germline loops: CDR1 SGHTA, CDR2 FQGTGA. In nucleotides, the CDR3 is TGTGCCAGCAGCTTAAACCCCGGGAAGATTTACGAGCAGTACTTC. This encodes CASSLNPGKIYEQYF.

The sample holds a few counts of this clone. CDR3 sequence reads: CASSLSGLSSYNSPLHF. CDR3 nucleotide sequence: TGCGCCAGCAGCTTGTCAGGGCTAAGCTCCTATAATTCACCCCTCCACTTT. This rearrangement joins TRBV5-1 to TRBJ1-6, with D possibly matching TRBD1 (5 bases). V was trimmed by 1 base and J by 0 bases, leaving 11 bases between them. The length of the CDR3 is 17 residues. CDR1 is SGHRS, CDR2 YFSETQ, per germline.

This rearrangement joins TRBV27 to TRBJ2-7; possibly TRBD1 for D (6 bases). CDR1 is MNHEY, CDR2 SMNVEV, per germline (reference sequence). The CDR3 extends over 12 amino acids. Trimming took 7 bases from V and 4 from J, leaving 11 bases between them. CDR3 DNA sequence: TGTGCCAGCATTTCCCAGGGGTACGAGCAGTACTTC. Translated, it gives CASISQGYEQYF.

This clone showed up just a few times. The chain combines TRBV5-1 with TRBJ2-7; 8 bases agree with TRBD2. V was clipped by 3 bases and J by 0 bases; unmatched bases: 5. This CDR3 comprises 15 residues. Germline loops: CDR1 SGHRS, CDR2 YFSETQ. The CDR3 DNA follows: TGCGCCAGCAGCTCTAGCGGGTCCCCCTCCTACGAGCAGTACTTC. Its translation: CASSSSGSPSYEQYF.

This clone has just a few counts. V is TRBV11-3 and J is TRBJ2-1; perhaps TRBD2 as D (5 bases). The germline V and J ends were trimmed by 8 bases and 9 bases, with 14 bases remaining between them. Germline CDR1 is SGHNT and CDR2 is YENEEA. The length of the CDR3 is 12 residues. The CDR3 spells CASGRGVGEQFF. The CDR3 nucleotides are TGTGCCAGCGGGAGAGGCGTGGGTGAGCAGTTCTTC.

The V call is TRBV23-1, the J call TRBJ1-2, with D hard to call. TRBV23-1 is an ORF; its function is uncertain. The CDR3 loop spans 15 amino acids. V gave up 0 bases and J gave up 2 bases, with 10 bases separating them. CDR3 region: CASSQSSQLNYGYTF. DNA for the CDR3: TGCGCCAGCAGTCAATCGTCACAGCTCAACTATGGCTACACCTTC.

This clone was found a few times. The gene calls are TRBV7-9 and TRBJ1-4, with 9 positions matching TRBD1. This CDR3 region has 15 residues. With 1 base clipped from V and 8 bases from J, the junction kept 5 bases outside the gene matches. In germline, CDR1 is SEHNR, CDR2 FQNEAQ (reference sequence). The CDR3 spells CASSLDGQGREKLFF. For the CDR3, the DNA is TGTGCCAGCAGCTTAGACGGACAGGGGCGGGAAAAACTGTTTTTT.

This clone was detected a few times. The V call is TRBV5-4, the J call TRBJ2-1; 7 nucleotides line up with TRBD2. Germline values: CDR1 SGHNT, CDR2 YYREEE (reference sequence). The CDR3 runs to 15 residues. The junction had 6 bases not matched to a gene; V was cut back by 0 bases and J by 6 bases. CDR3 in amino acids: CASSLGGSSVNEQFF. The DNA for the CDR3 is TGTGCCAGCAGCTTGGGCGGGAGCTCAGTCAATGAGCAGTTCTTC.

The chain employs TRBV4-1 and TRBJ1-5; possibly TRBD1 for D (6 bases). The CDR3 sequence is 13 residues long. Per the germline V gene, CDR1 is MGHRA and CDR2 is YSYEKL. Trimming removed 8 bases from V and 7 bases from J, with 15 bases in between. CDR3 sequence: CASGTGLRQPQHF. CDR3 DNA: TGCGCCAGCGGAACAGGGTTAAGACAGCCCCAGCATTTT.

The chain joins TRBV30 to TRBJ1-6; TRBD1 agrees at 10 bases. J lost 10 bases, V lost 7 bases, and 10 bases had no gene match. The CDR3 runs 14 residues. Germline V lookup: CDR1 GTSNPN, CDR2 SVGIG (reference sequence). The DNA for the CDR3 is TGTGCCTCCGGACAGGGGGACCTGGGGTCACCCCTCCACTTT. It encodes CASGQGDLGSPLHF. Filled out from reference TRBV30 and TRBJ1-6, the complete variable domain reads SQTIHQWPATLVQPVGSPLSLECTVEGTSNPNLYWYRQAAGRGLQLLFYSVGIGQISSEVPQNLSASRPQDRQFILSSKKLLLSDSGFYLCASGQGDLGSPLHFGNGTRLTVT.

The genes are TRBV6-5 and TRBJ1-3; 7 nucleotides match TRBD1. Losses at the gene ends were 5 bases for V and 0 bases for J; bases not matched to a gene: 4. Germline V gene data show CDR1 as MNHEY and CDR2 as SVGAGI. The CDR3 consists of 15 residues. The CDR3 loop reads CASSRTGSSGNTIYF. The CDR3 DNA reads TGTGCCAGCAGTCGGACAGGAAGCTCTGGAAACACCATATATTTT.

The CDR3 coding sequence is TGTGCTAGTGGACCGGGACTACAACGTGAGCAGTTCTTC. It yields the protein CASGPGLQREQFF. V is TRBV12-5 and J is TRBJ2-1; 7 nucleotides match TRBD2. From germline, CDR1 is LGHNT and CDR2 FRNRAP. The CDR3 covers 13 residues. V shed 6 bases and J 9 bases; nucleotides not matched to a gene: 8.

The rearrangement links TRBV30 to TRBJ1-2, with D uncertain. The CDR3 has 13 residues. CDR1 and CDR2 from the germline V gene are GTSNPN and SVGIG (reference sequence). V shed 4 bases and J shed 6 bases, with 15 bases lying between them. CDR3 coding DNA: TGTGCCTGGATCTCCGTCCGAACGGATGGCTACACCTTC. Residues: CAWISVRTDGYTF.

In this sample, this clone turned up a few times. The rearrangement joins TRBV11-2 to TRBJ1-1; 8 bases line up with TRBD1. V shed 6 bases, J shed 0 bases, and the junction held 3 bases outside the gene matches. Germline CDR1 reads SGHAT; CDR2 reads FQNNGV. The CDR3 loop spans 14 amino acids. The DNA of the CDR3 is TGTGCCAGCAGGCCAGGGGGCCTGAACACTGAAGCTTTCTTT. Its protein product is CASRPGGLNTEAFF.

The rearrangement uses TRBV7-9 and TRBJ2-5; 7 bases align to TRBD1. CDR3 length: 13 amino acids. Germline V gene sequence: CDR1 SEHNR, CDR2 FQNEAQ (reference sequence). The V segment lost 4 bases and the J segment 3 bases; nucleotides outside the gene matches: 2. CDR3 sequence: CASSSTGEETQYF. CDR3 DNA: TGTGCCAGCAGCTCTACAGGGGAAGAGACCCAGTACTTC.

The J gene is TRBJ2-3, the V gene TRBV2; 7 bases align to TRBD1. V was pared by 3 bases and J by 4 bases, with 4 bases of the junction left unmatched. The CDR3 is 14 amino acids. Germline V gives CDR1 SNHLY, CDR2 FYNNEI. CDR3 nucleotide sequence: TGTGCCAGCAGTGAGGGACAGCCCCCAGATACGCAGTATTTT. Translating gives CASSEGQPPDTQYF.

The DNA for the CDR3 is TGTGCCAGCAGCTTAGATGTGACAGGGTCCGTCTATGGCTACACCTTC. This encodes CASSLDVTGSVYGYTF. The chain links TRBV7-9 to TRBJ1-2; 7 bases line up with TRBD1. Losses at the gene ends were 1 base for V and 4 bases for J; bases not matched to a gene: 9. Germline-derived CDR1 and CDR2 are SEHNR and FQNEAQ (reference sequence). This CDR3 has 16 amino acids.

The chain uses TRBV7-2 and TRBJ1-2, with TRBD1 as a possible D gene (5 bases). The germline V gene encodes CDR1 SGHTA and CDR2 FQGNSA. Between the trimmed V and J ends, which lost 2 bases and 7 bases, there was a span of 14 bases. The CDR3 sequence is 14 residues long. The CDR3 region is CASSLTRDHRGYTF. The CDR3 DNA reads as TGTGCCAGCAGCTTAACCAGGGATCACCGTGGCTACACCTTC.

This clone was seen a few times. The V call is TRBV9, the J call TRBJ2-5; D remains unclear. V was clipped by 2 bases and J by 2 bases, with 7 bases between them. The CDR3 loop spans 13 amino acids. Germline V gives CDR1 SGDLS, CDR2 YYNGEE. The CDR3 DNA is TGTGCCAGCAGCGTTAGCATTCAAGAGACCCAGTACTTC. Encoded protein: CASSVSIQETQYF.

The chain employs TRBV7-8 and TRBJ2-3, with 7 bases aligning to TRBD2. The CDR3 extends over 16 amino acids. From germline, CDR1 is SGHVS and CDR2 FQNEAQ. V lost 2 bases and J lost 6; bases outside the gene matches: 11. DNA of the CDR3: TGTGCCAGCAGCTTAAGGAGGCGGGGGAAAGGGGATACGCAGTATTTT. Encoded protein: CASSLRRRGKGDTQYF.

This clone was seen more than once but under ten times. The chain links TRBV4-1 to TRBJ2-6; D is uncertain. With 2 bases removed from V and 0 bases from J, the gap between germline ends came to 11 bases. This CDR3 is built from 17 residues. Germline-derived CDR1 and CDR2 are MGHRA and YSYEKL. The CDR3 nucleotides are TGCGCCAGCAGCCAACTCTCCTTCAGCTCTGGGGCCAACGTCCTGACTTTC. This encodes CASSQLSFSSGANVLTF.

A few counts support this clone. The chain is built from TRBV6-6 and TRBJ1-5; 9 bases are a match to TRBD1. This CDR3 spans 15 amino acids. The V gene end was trimmed by 4 bases and the J gene end by 6 bases; junction bases not matched to a gene: 7. The V gene's germline CDR1 is MNHNY and CDR2 SVGAGI (reference sequence). For the CDR3, the DNA is TGTGCCAGCAGTTTGGATGGGACAGGGAGTCAGCCCCAGCATTTT. This encodes CASSLDGTGSQPQHF.

V usage is TRBV30 and J usage is TRBJ2-7, with 12 bases that match TRBD2. The length of the CDR3 is 15 residues. The J segment lost 6 bases and the V segment lost 3 bases, leaving 9 bases of the junction unmatched. Germline V lookup: CDR1 GTSNPN, CDR2 SVGIG (reference sequence). The CDR3 sequence: CAWSRKGLAGLEQYF. The CDR3 bases are TGTGCCTGGAGCCGAAAGGGACTAGCGGGCCTCGAGCAGTACTTC.

The chain has TRBV4-1 and TRBJ2-2; 8 positions match TRBD2. Germline V gives CDR1 MGHRA, CDR2 YSYEKL. The ends lost 8 bases at V and 5 bases at J; junction bases unmatched: 10. The CDR3 loop spans 15 amino acids. The CDR3 region is CASGSIGGGTGELFF. CDR3 DNA sequence: TGCGCCAGCGGGTCGATAGGCGGGGGGACCGGGGAGCTGTTTTTT.

This clone was observed a few times. V and J are TRBV11-2 and TRBJ2-1, with a tentative D call TRBD2 (6 bases). Deletions cut 5 bases from V and 0 bases from J, with 11 bases between. CDR1 is SGHAT, CDR2 FQNNGV, per germline. The CDR3 extends over 15 amino acids. CDR3 loop: CASSRPTSSYNEQFF. The CDR3 DNA reads TGTGCCAGCAGCCGCCCGACTAGCTCCTACAATGAGCAGTTCTTC.

The chain employs TRBV6-5 and TRBJ2-7; D is perhaps TRBD2 (5 bases). V dropped 5 bases and J dropped 1 base, with 15 bases sitting between them. This CDR3 has 15 amino acids. The V gene's germline CDR1 is MNHEY and CDR2 SVGAGI. The CDR3 loop is CASSLRAIPSYEQYF. CDR3 nucleotide sequence: TGTGCCAGCAGTCTGCGGGCAATCCCGTCCTACGAGCAGTACTTC.